Sequencing of this T cell receptor (beta chain) was carried out in a study of blood T cell repertoires in COVID-19. The repertoire was sequenced with immunoSEQ multiplex PCR; TCRdb's copy has only in-frame clones and lacks some. The data contain 100,000 to 150,000 clones, around nine tenths of them singletons. After removal of 3 bases from V and 7 bases from J, the junction contained 18 bases not matched to a gene. The germline gives CDR1 LNHDA, CDR2 SQIVND (reference sequence). CDR3 size: 18 residues. Source material: peripheral blood. This receptor was taken from a woman in her 70s with COVID-19, enrolled during active disease. This chain links TRBV19 with TRBJ1-2, with 9 nucleotides matching TRBD1. The CDR3 DNA reads TGTGCCAGTAGTATCGGCGGACAGGGGAGGACTATGAAGGGTGGCTACACCTTC. Amino acids: CASSIGGQGRTMKGGYTF.